This T cell receptor (beta chain) is from a study of blood T cell repertoires in COVID-19. Looking at the study overall: Acute and convalescent COVID-19 specimens originated in the United States, Italy and Spain.

The assay was immunoSEQ multiplex PCR, and TCRdb's table has in-frame clones only and misses some. The sample yields 150,000 to 200,000 clones, around 87% seen once. The sequence came from a woman aged 30 to 39 with active or convalescent COVID-19. The sample taken for sequencing was peripheral blood.

The CDR3 sequence is CASEDRGTTGELFF. The CDR3 DNA sequence: TGTGCCAGCGAGGACAGGGGTACCACCGGGGAGCTGTTTTTT. This chain uses TRBV5-8 with TRBJ2-2; 9 bases fit TRBD1. The CDR3 sequence is 14 residues long. CDR1 and CDR2 from the germline V gene are SGHTS and YDEGEE. With 7 bases clipped from V and 4 bases from J, the junction kept 5 bases outside the gene matches.